The rows below give T cell receptor beta chains drawn from one sample of a study of blood T cell repertoires in COVID-19. Produced via immunoSEQ multiplex PCR; TCRdb's table is partial and in-frame only. The table shows 57,000 or so clones, with approximately 79% occurring only once. Sequenced: peripheral blood. These receptors originate from a man in his 60s with acute or convalescent COVID-19. Both conserved end residues are part of each CDR3. Fields, in order: V gene, D gene, CDR3 protein. The D gene is left open where the match is weak.

TRBV30,NA,CAWSVGGAQPQHF
TRBV24-1,TRBD1,CATSDGTGSSYNEQFF
TRBV11-2,TRBD2,CASSLGSGRAGDTQYF
TRBV9,TRBD2,CASSLTSGQETQYF
TRBV30,NA,CASAGQTFYGYTF
TRBV29-1,TRBD1,CSVGDRGQNQPQHF
TRBV5-1,NA,CASSLVGGRSYEQYF
TRBV6-4,TRBD1,CASSATGVPSPLHF
TRBV19,NA,CASSMTNRKSGELFF
TRBV18,NA,CASSVAGANVLTF
TRBV18,TRBD1,CASSLTGQSNQPQHF
TRBV5-1,TRBD1,CASSPGQGDYNEQFF
TRBV2,NA,CASSDSRGRTGELFF
TRBV6-5,NA,CASSYFRDTGELFF
TRBV18,NA,CASSPVPGVTYEQYF
TRBV5-1,TRBD2,CASSIRTSRESDEQFF
TRBV5-8,TRBD1,CASSLDRGYGNTIYF
TRBV14,NA,CASSQVPVNEQYF
TRBV5-1,TRBD2,CASSSSGTIAYEQYF
TRBV2,TRBD1,CASNPIGGSQPQHF
TRBV29-1,TRBD2,CSVAKAGHQETQYF
TRBV2,TRBD2,CATSTGTNAAVPFQETQYF
TRBV28,TRBD2,CASAIAGDTDTQYF
TRBV4-1,NA,CASSHLYDEQFF
TRBV24-1,NA,CATSDFVQGSTDTQYF
TRBV10-1,TRBD2,CASSRGTSGREGETQYF
TRBV3-1/TRBV3-2,NA,CASSPRERSYTF
TRBV27,TRBD1,CASRRQGGWADTQYF
TRBV7-3,TRBD2,CASSPGTTYNEQFF
TRBV10-1,NA,CASSGGGAYNSPLHF
TRBV27,NA,CASSSTGNYGYTF
TRBV4-1,NA,CASSGRGYEQYF
TRBV18,NA,CASSLGQGERTWRHTGELFF
TRBV5-1,NA,CASSLATGIDYEQYF
TRBV5-1,NA,CASTRDTNRYEQYF
TRBV19,TRBD1,CASRSARGRGTDTQYF
TRBV7-3,NA,CASSLTRGSRYNEQFF
TRBV30,NA,CAWSVLGQGTQYF
TRBV15,TRBD1,CATSRDRGQTNTGELFF
TRBV28,NA,CASTTPGLLAKNIQYF
TRBV5-4,NA,CASSSTGSYNEQFF
TRBV3-1/TRBV3-2,NA,CASSVTLNTEAFF
TRBV5-6,NA,CASSLEKGRQGRNIQYF
TRBV28,TRBD1,CASSPQTGGEAFF
TRBV5-1,NA,CASSLEYSPSYEQYF
TRBV5-1,NA,CASSLPRQHQETQYF
TRBV6-5,TRBD2,CASSLTSGRGEQYF
TRBV7-2,NA,CASSPRGQVNQPQHF
TRBV2,TRBD2,CASRWTSGATDTQYF
TRBV7-9,NA,CASSSGQRAGNTIYF
TRBV19,NA,CASSTDGSTYNEQFF
TRBV19,TRBD2,CASSPSSGTGGELFF
TRBV4-3,TRBD1,CASSQWTGNSPLHF
TRBV15,NA,CATRAGEVTDTQYF
TRBV24-1,TRBD1,CATSDLGQGADTQYF
TRBV2,TRBD1,CASSGDRGTTEAFF
TRBV7-2,NA,CASSLVRGMAGSYNEQFF
TRBV7-3,TRBD2,CASSLGAGGPSEETQYF
TRBV4-2,TRBD1,CASSQTGGPTEAFF